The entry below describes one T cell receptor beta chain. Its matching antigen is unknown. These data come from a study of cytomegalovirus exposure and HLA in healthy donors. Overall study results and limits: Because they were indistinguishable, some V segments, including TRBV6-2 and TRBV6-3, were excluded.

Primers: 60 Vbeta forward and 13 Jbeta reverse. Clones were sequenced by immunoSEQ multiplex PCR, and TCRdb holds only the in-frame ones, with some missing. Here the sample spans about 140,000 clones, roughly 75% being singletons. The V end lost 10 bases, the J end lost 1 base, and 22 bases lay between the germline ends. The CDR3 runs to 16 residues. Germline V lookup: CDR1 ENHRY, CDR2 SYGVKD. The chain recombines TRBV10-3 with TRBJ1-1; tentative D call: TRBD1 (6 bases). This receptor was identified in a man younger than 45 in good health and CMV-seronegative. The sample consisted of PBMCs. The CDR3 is CATLVGQGRKNTEAFF. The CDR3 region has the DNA TGTGCCACCTTGGTGGGCCAGGGGCGAAAGAACACTGAAGCTTTCTTT.